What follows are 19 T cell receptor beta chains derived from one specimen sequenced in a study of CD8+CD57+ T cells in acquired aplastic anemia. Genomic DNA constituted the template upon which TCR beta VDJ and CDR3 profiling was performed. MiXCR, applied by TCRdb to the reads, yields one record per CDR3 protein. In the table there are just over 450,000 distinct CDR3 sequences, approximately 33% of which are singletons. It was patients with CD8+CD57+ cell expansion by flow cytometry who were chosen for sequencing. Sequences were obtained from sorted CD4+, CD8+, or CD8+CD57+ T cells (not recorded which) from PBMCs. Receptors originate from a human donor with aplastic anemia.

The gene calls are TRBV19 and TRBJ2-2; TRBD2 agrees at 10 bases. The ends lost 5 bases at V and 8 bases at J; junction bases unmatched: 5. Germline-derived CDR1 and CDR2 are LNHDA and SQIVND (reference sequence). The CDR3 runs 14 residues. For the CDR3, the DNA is TGTGCCAGTAGTCCTGGACTAGCGGTAGGGGAGCTGTTTTTT. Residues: CASSPGLAVGELFF.

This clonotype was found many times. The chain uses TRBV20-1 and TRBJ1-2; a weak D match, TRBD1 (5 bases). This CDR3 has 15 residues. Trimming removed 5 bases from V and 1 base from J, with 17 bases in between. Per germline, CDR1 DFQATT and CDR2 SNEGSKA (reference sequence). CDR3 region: CSAPGGGTNNYGYTF. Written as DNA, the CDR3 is TGCAGTGCTCCCGGGGGGGGAACAAATAACTATGGCTACACCTTC.

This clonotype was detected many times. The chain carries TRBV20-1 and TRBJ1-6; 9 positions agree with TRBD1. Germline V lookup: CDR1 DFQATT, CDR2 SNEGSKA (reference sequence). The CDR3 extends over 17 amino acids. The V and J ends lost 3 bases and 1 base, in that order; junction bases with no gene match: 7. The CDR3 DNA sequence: TGCAGTGCTAGTCGGACAGGGGTAGGATCCTATAATTCACCCCTCCACTTT. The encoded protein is CSASRTGVGSYNSPLHF.

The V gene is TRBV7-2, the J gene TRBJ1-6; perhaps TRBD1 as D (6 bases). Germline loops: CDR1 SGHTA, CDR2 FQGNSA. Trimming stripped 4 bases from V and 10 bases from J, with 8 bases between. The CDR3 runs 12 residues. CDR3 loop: CASSYTGSPLHF. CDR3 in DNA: TGTGCCAGCAGCTACACAGGGTCACCCCTCCACTTT. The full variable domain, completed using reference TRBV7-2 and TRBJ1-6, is GAGVSQSPSNKVTEKGKDVELRCDPISGHTALYWYRQSLGQGLEFLIYFQGNSAPDKSGLPSDRFSAERTGGSVSTLTIQRTQQEDSAVYLCASSYTGSPLHFGNGTRLTVT.

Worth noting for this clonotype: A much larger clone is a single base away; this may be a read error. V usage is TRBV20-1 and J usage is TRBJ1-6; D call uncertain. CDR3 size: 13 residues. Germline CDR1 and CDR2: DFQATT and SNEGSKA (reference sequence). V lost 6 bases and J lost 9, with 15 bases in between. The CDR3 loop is CSATGIRSSPLHF. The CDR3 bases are TGCAGTGCGACCGGCATTCGGAGTTCACCCCTCCACTTT.

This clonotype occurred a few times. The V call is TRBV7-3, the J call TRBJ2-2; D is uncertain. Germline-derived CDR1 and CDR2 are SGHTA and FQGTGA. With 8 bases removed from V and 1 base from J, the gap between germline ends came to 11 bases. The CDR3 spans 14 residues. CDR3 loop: CASGFDGNTGELFF. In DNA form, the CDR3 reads TGTGCCAGCGGGTTTGACGGGAACACCGGGGAGCTGTTTTTT.

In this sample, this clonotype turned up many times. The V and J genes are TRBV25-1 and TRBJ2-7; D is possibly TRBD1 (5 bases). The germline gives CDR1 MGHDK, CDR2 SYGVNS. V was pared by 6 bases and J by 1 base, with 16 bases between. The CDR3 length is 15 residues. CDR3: CASSSDSPRSYEQYF. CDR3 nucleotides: TGTGCCAGCAGCTCTGACAGTCCACGATCCTACGAGCAGTACTTC.

The CDR3 DNA reads TGTGCCATAAACAATCCGGGACAGGGGTCGACCCAGTACTTC. Residues: CAINNPGQGSTQYF. The chain combines TRBV10-3 with TRBJ2-5, with 10 bases identical to TRBD1. V lost 9 bases to trimming and J lost 7 bases; unmatched junction nucleotides: 11. Germline CDR1 reads ENHRY; CDR2 reads SYGVKD. This CDR3 has 14 residues.

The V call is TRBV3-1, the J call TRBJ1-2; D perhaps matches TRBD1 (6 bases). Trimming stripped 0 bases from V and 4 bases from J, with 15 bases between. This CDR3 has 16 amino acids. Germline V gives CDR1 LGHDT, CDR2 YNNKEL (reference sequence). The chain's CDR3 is CASSQDAIQGSYGYTF. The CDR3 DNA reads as TGTGCCAGCAGCCAAGACGCAATACAGGGCAGCTATGGCTACACCTTC. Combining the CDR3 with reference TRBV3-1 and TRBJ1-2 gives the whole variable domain DTAVSQTPKYLVTQMGNDKSIKCEQNLGHDTMYWYKQDSKKFLKIMFSYNNKELIINETVPNRFSPKSPDKAHLNLHINSLELGDSAVYFCASSQDAIQGSYGYTFGSGTRLTVV.

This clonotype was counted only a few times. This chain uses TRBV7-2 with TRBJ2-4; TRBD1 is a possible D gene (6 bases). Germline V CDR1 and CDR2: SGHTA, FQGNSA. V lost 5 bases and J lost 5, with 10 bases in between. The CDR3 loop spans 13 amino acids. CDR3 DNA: TGTGCCAGCAGCCACAGGGTTCAAAACATTCAGTACTTC. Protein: CASSHRVQNIQYF.

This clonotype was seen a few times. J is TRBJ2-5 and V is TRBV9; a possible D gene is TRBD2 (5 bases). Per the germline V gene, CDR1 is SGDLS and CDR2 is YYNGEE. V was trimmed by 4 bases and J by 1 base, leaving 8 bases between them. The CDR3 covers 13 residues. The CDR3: CASSRGTQETQYF. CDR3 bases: TGTGCCAGCAGCCGGGGTACCCAAGAGACCCAGTACTTC.

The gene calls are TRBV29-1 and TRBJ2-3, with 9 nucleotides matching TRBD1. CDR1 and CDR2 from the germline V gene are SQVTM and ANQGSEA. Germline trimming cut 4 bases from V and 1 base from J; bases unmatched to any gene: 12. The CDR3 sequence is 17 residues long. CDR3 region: CSVGAPPGQGRTDTQYF. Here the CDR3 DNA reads TGCAGCGTTGGCGCCCCCCCAGGACAGGGGCGCACAGATACGCAGTATTTT.

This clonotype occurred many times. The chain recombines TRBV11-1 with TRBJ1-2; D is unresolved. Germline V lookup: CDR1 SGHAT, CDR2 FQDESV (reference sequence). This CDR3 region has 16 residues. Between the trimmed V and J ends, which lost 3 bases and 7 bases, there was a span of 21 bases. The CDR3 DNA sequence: TGTGCCAGCAGCTTCGTCGACCCAGGTCCCCTTTCTGGCTACACCTTC. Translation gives CASSFVDPGPLSGYTF. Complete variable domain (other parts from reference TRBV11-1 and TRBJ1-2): EAEVAQSPRYKITEKSQAVAFWCDPISGHATLYWYRQILGQGPELLVQFQDESVVDDSQLPKDRFSAERLKGVDSTLKIQPAELGDSAMYLCASSFVDPGPLSGYTFGSGTRLTVV.

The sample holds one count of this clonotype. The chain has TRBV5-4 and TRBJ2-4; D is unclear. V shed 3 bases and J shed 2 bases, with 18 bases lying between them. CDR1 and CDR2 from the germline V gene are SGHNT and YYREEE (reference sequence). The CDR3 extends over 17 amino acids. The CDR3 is CASSWPPIGRSKNIQYF. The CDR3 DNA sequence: TGTGCCAGCAGCTGGCCCCCAATTGGCAGGTCCAAAAACATTCAGTACTTC. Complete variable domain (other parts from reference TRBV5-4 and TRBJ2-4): ETGVTQSPTHLIKTRGQQVTLRCSSQSGHNTVSWYQQALGQGPQFIFQYYREEENGRGNFPPRFSGLQFPNYSSELNVNALELDDSALYLCASSWPPIGRSKNIQYFGAGTRLSVL.

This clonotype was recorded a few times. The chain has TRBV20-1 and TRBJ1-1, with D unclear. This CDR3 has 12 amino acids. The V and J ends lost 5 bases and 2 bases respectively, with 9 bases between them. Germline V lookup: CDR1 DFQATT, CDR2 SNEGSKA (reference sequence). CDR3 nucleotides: TGCAGTGCTGACGACCAAAACACTGAAGCTTTCTTT. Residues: CSADDQNTEAFF.

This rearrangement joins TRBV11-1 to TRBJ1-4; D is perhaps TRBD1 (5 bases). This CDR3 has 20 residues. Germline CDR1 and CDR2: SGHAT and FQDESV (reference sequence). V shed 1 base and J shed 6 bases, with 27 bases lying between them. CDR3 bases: TGTGCCAGCAGCTTAGTATCCGGACAACTTCGACCTTCCGGTTATGAAAAACTGTTTTTT. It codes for CASSLVSGQLRPSGYEKLFF.

The chain's CDR3 is CASNGQGHQPQHF. DNA of the CDR3: TGTGCCAGCAATGGACAGGGTCATCAGCCCCAGCATTTT. This chain joins TRBV2 and TRBJ1-5, with 8 positions matching TRBD1. V lost 7 bases and J lost 5; bases outside the gene matches: 4. Per germline, CDR1 SNHLY and CDR2 FYNNEI. This CDR3 spans 13 amino acids.

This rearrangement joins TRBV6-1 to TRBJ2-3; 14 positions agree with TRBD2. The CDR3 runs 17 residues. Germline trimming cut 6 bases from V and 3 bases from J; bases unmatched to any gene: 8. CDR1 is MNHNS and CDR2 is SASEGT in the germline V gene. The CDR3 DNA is TGTGCCAGCAGACTACCCGGACTAGCGGGGGGAACAGATACGCAGTATTTT. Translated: CASRLPGLAGGTDTQYF.

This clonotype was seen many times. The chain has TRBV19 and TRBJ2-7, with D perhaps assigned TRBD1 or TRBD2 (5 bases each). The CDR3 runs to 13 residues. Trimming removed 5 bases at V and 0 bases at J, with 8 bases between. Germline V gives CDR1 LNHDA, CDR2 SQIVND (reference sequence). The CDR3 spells CASSAGTSYEQYF. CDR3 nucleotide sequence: TGTGCCAGTAGTGCCGGGACCTCCTACGAGCAGTACTTC.